This is a list of T cell receptor beta chains from one sample in a study of blood T cell repertoires in COVID-19. Some clones are missing from TCRdb's copy, which holds only in-frame ones; the method was immunoSEQ multiplex PCR. The repertoire includes approximately 210,000 clones, around 84% of them detected once, and about 20% sits in the top ten. The sequenced sample was peripheral blood. All receptors come from a human donor in a cohort sampled during active COVID-19. Both conserved end residues are part of each CDR3. Fields, in order: J gene, D gene, clone size, V gene, CDR3 DNA, CDR3 protein. D genes are given only for firm matches. Expanded clones get a size class; other rows say once, few or many, or leave the size out.

>TRBJ1-6|-|-|TRBV27
TGTGCCAGCAGTTTTAAAGGGAGTGAATCACCCCTCCACTTT
CASSFKGSESPLHF
>TRBJ2-5|TRBD2|-|TRBV24-1
TGTGCCACCAGTGAGGGGGGGGCGGGGGGAGAGACCCAGTACTTC
CATSEGGAGGETQYF
>TRBJ2-6|-|medium-sized|TRBV5-1
TGCGCCAGCAGCTTGGCGATAGTGGCTGGGGCCAACGTCCTGACTTTC
CASSLAIVAGANVLTF
>TRBJ2-5|TRBD1|-|TRBV7-7
TGTGCCAGCAGCATAGGAGGGACAGGACAAGAGACCCAGTACTTC
CASSIGGTGQETQYF
>TRBJ2-2|-|-|TRBV11-2
TGTGCCAGCAGCTTAGCGCCTACTAACACCGGGGAGCTGTTTTTT
CASSLAPTNTGELFF
>TRBJ2-1|-|-|TRBV5-1
TGCGCCAGCAGCGGTAGCGGAAGCTCCTACAATGAGCAGTTCTTC
CASSGSGSSYNEQFF
>TRBJ1-5|TRBD1|-|TRBV28
TGTGCCAGCAGTCCGGGGACAGGGGGTGGCTTTAGCAATCAGCCCCAGCATTTT
CASSPGTGGGFSNQPQHF
>TRBJ2-5|TRBD2|-|TRBV7-9
TGTGCCAGCAGCTTAGGGCTAGCGGAAGAGACCCAGTACTTC
CASSLGLAEETQYF
>TRBJ2-1|-|-|TRBV7-3
TGTGCCAGCAGCTTAAGTTGGCAGTACAATGAGCAGTTCTTC
CASSLSWQYNEQFF
>TRBJ1-4|-|once|TRBV6-5
TGTGCCAGCAGTTACTCTAGGAGGGCGGGAGAAAAACTGTTTTTT
CASSYSRRAGEKLFF
>TRBJ1-3|-|-|TRBV7-9
TGTGCCAGCAGCCCTGGGGACACTGGAAACACCATATATTTT
CASSPGDTGNTIYF
>TRBJ2-5|TRBD1|once|TRBV7-9
TGTGCCAGCAGCTACCCCGGGACAGGGAAAGAGACCCAGTACTTC
CASSYPGTGKETQYF
>TRBJ1-1|TRBD1|-|TRBV5-1
TGCGCCAGCAGCTTGTTACAGCAGACAGGGGACACTGAAGCTTTCTTT
CASSLLQQTGDTEAFF
>TRBJ1-1|-|-|TRBV2
TGTGCCAGCACTATAGAGGGCACTGAAGCTTTCTTT
CASTIEGTEAFF
>TRBJ1-2|TRBD1|-|TRBV19
TGTGCCAGTAGCGTATCCGGGACAGGGGTTGGCTACACCTTC
CASSVSGTGVGYTF
>TRBJ2-1|TRBD1|-|TRBV24-1
TGTGCCACCAGTTCCGGGACAGGGTCAGGCAATGAGCAGTTCTTC
CATSSGTGSGNEQFF
>TRBJ1-6|-|few|TRBV30
TGTGCCTGGAGGGCCCAGGGAGGCTATAATTCACCCCTCCACTTT
CAWRAQGGYNSPLHF
>TRBJ1-1|-|-|TRBV5-6
TGTGCCAGCAGCTTGGCCGGTCCGCTCTCTGAAGCTTTCTTT
CASSLAGPLSEAFF
>TRBJ2-3|TRBD2|-|TRBV10-3
TGTGCCACCAGACTAGCGGGAGGCAAAGATACGCAGTATTTT
CATRLAGGKDTQYF
>TRBJ1-3|-|once|TRBV6-5
TGTGCCAGCACCCAGGGGTTTGGAAACACCATATATTTT
CASTQGFGNTIYF